This T cell receptor beta chain came from a study of CD8+ T cells in alopecia areata (dated by TCRdb to between 2018 and 2020). With respect to the entire study: Female C3H/HeJ recipients, about 7-10 weeks old, were grafted with skin from C3H/HeJ donors with spontaneous alopecia (about 6-13 months old). High-throughput TCRbeta sequencing was used to examine T cell clonal expansion in alopecia areata in both the C3H/HeJ mouse model and human patients. Human TCRbeta sequencing covered scalp tissue and sorted CD4+ and CD8+ peripheral blood T cells from patchy and totalis/universalis alopecia areata patients and healthy controls. Clonality in the scalp was compared among normal scalp (n=4), patchy alopecia areata scalp (n=8), and alopecia totalis/universalis scalp (n=8). RNA was extracted with the PAXgene miRNA kit for fixed scalp, the miRNeasy kit for PBMCs, and the RNeasy kit for mouse skin. immunoSEQ multiplex PCR using 35 Vbeta forward primers and 13 Jbeta reverse primers was used to amplify TCRbeta CDR3 regions.

Library method: the immunoSEQ multiplex PCR assay. RNA was extracted from all samples and reverse transcribed into cDNA, which served as template for TCR sequencing. SuperScript III was used to make first-strand cDNA, primed with a 2:1 mix of oligo-dT and random hexamers. Amplification bias was assessed with a synthetic immune receptor repertoire, and residual bias was removed computationally. Libraries were sequenced on Illumina HiSeq using 60 bp reads that covered the CDR3 and were read from J toward V. Per the authors' processing: Raw reads were preprocessed for error removal, and CDR3 was defined according to IMGT conventions as running from the conserved cysteine to phenylalanine. Clonality was computed as 1 minus the Shannon entropy, with the entropy normalized by log2 of the number of productive unique TCRs. Scalp TCRbeta sequences were cross-referenced with sorted blood CD4 and CD8 repertoires so that the CD4 or CD8 identity of scalp clones could be inferred. In its TCRdb copy, this immuneACCESS table keeps in-frame sequences only and misses some clones. Where compared with another copy, unresolved V genes explain less than half of these, and the others have no known cause. V and J calls and clone size are those listed in that table; D and trimming were worked out from the DNA. This sample shows roughly 120,000 clones, and none of them turns up only once. Around a fifth of the sample lies in the top ten.

Paper-wide results and their limitations: Compared with mice, TCR sequences shared between patients were less clear, possibly partly because of HLA diversity across the patient population. Higher clonality and more expanded CD8+ clones were observed in lesional scalp than in normal scalp, particularly in alopecia totalis/universalis, a finding suggestive of antigenic drive. Unlike mouse skin, where gammadelta T cells dominate, normal human skin contains resident alphabeta T cells that get sequenced too, which complicates analysis of the scalp TCR repertoire.

A distance of 8 bases separates the germline ends of V and J, which lose 1 base and 3 bases respectively. Including the terminal cysteine and phenylalanine, the CDR3 comprises 14 residues. Sequencing covers 30 bases of the CDR3, shown here with the frame starting at base 1. From a lookup of the germline V gene (reference sequence), CDR1 and CDR2 are FNHDT and SITEND. This clone was seen a handful of times. Its antigen is currently not known. The species here is mouse, which means the gene names and germline sequences are mouse ones. The observed sequence ends 4 residues before the CDR3 terminus, with the missing tail filled in from the germline J gene.

The sequence links TRBV19 to TRBJ2-1, with a weak D call of TRBD2 (6 bases match). The specimen was lesional skin. This receptor was obtained from a C3H/HeJ mouse with alopecia areata. This mouse strain carries MHC haplotype H2-k. The CDR3 sequence is CASSIRGLYAEQFF. The part of the CDR3 DNA that was read is TGTGCCAGCAGTATACGGGGACTCTATGCT.